Presented here are 9 T cell receptor beta chains from one specimen sequenced in a study of T cells expressing NK-cell markers. TCRdb reanalyzed the 5' RACE reads and collapses them to one entry per CDR3 protein, without DNA. The ten most abundant clones cover 37% of a sample with 150,000 or so distinct CDR3 sequences. The specimen was blood T cells: a sorted CD56 or NKG2C T cell subset, CD4+ or CD8+ T cells, or bulk PBMC T cells (not recorded which). Receptor source: a woman aged 50 to 60 in good health.

The genes are TRBV5-1 and TRBJ2-1. The CDR3 length is 15 residues. Germline CDR1 SGHRS, CDR2 YFSETQ. This chain's CDR3 is CASSLEPSGYNEQFF.

This chain connects TRBV18 to TRBJ2-7. The CDR3 spans 15 residues. The germline gives CDR1 KGHSH, CDR2 LQKENI. CDR3 amino acids: CASSQAYGQTAEQYF.

This rearrangement joins TRBV27 to TRBJ2-1; TCRdb's D call, TRBD2, is unchecked because there is no DNA. The germline CDR1 and CDR2 sequences are MNHEY and SMNVEV (reference sequence). The CDR3 totals 14 residues. CDR3 in amino acids: CASSLITSFNEQFF.

This chain joins TRBV3-1 and TRBJ2-1; TCRdb's assignment of TRBD2 cannot be checked, as there is no DNA. Germline CDR1 LGHDT, CDR2 YNNKEL (reference sequence). The CDR3 length is 16 residues. The CDR3 is CASSSGLAGGGHEQFF.

This chain connects TRBV4-1 to TRBJ2-3; TCRdb's D call of TRBD2 is untestable without DNA. The CDR3 has 15 amino acids. CDR1 and CDR2 (germline): MGHRA, YSYEKL. CDR3 region: CASSQERESTDTQYF.

The J gene is TRBJ1-1, the V gene TRBV24-1. This CDR3 is built from 14 residues. Per germline, CDR1 KGHDR and CDR2 SFDVKD. CDR3 residues: CATSDSKDWAGAFF.

V is TRBV7-9 and J is TRBJ1-1; no DNA is available, so the TRBD1 call from TCRdb remains unchecked. The CDR3 consists of 14 residues. Germline CDR1 reads SEHNR; CDR2 reads FQNEAQ (reference sequence). CDR3 region: CASSLGGGDPEAFF. Filled out from reference TRBV7-9 and TRBJ1-1, the complete variable domain reads DTGVSQNPRHKITKRGQNVTFRCDPISEHNRLYWYRQTLGQGPEFLTYFQNEAQLEKSRLLSDRFSAERPKGSFSTLEIQRTEQGDSAMYLCASSLGGGDPEAFFGQGTRLTVV.

The J gene is TRBJ1-5, the V gene TRBV4-1; TCRdb indicates TRBD1, and absent DNA this call remains unverified. The CDR3 length is 15 residues. Germline V gene data show CDR1 as MGHRA and CDR2 as YSYEKL. CDR3 sequence: CASSQATGGFQPQHF.

The chain has TRBV12-3 or TRBV12-4 and TRBJ2-5; the D gene TCRdb calls, TRBD1, cannot be checked with no DNA. The length of the CDR3 is 15 residues. CDR3 protein: CASSLGRGPQETQYF.